A single sample is the source of the 25 T cell receptor beta chains below, sequenced in a study of blood T cells in healthy people across ages. Primed by a sample-barcoded 5' primer and a J-beta primer mix, a second PCR proceeded for about 6 to 11 cycles. TCRdb re-derived calls from the 5' RACE reads in MiXCR, one entry per CDR3 protein. The sample holds hundreds of thousands of distinct CDR3 sequences, 20% to 25% seen once. The same sample was also studied in work on T cells of mothers and their children.

The sequenced sample was blood. The source of these receptors is a boy younger than 18 in good health.

CDR3 region: CASSPEGLAHTQYF. The CDR3 bases are TGTGCCAGCAGCCCCGAAGGACTAGCGCATACGCAGTATTTT. The chain carries TRBV7-2 and TRBJ2-3; 9 bases fit TRBD2. Trimming removed 5 bases from V and 7 bases from J; junction bases left unmatched: 7. CDR1 and CDR2 (germline): SGHTA, FQGNSA. The CDR3 totals 14 residues.

The chain has TRBV7-2 and TRBJ2-5; a weak D match, TRBD2 (6 bases). The J call is doubtful: the DNA matches TRBJ2-7 better. The CDR3 runs 14 residues. Germline assignment: CDR1 SGHTA and CDR2 FQGNSA. The CDR3 loop is CASSLEGTAYEQYF. In DNA form, the CDR3 reads TGTGCCAGCAGCTTAGAAGGGACTGCCTACGAGCAGTACTTC.

This clonotype was detected a few times. The rearrangement joins TRBV29-1 to TRBJ2-5; the D is unclear. The CDR3 extends over 11 amino acids. The ends were cut back, 3 bases at V and 5 bases at J, with 7 bases in the middle. The germline V gene encodes CDR1 SQVTM and CDR2 ANQGSEA. The CDR3, as DNA: TGCAGCGTTGATGTGGGGGAGACCCAGTACTTC. Translated, it gives CSVDVGETQYF.

A word on this clonotype: The CDR3 does not end in the conserved phenylalanine or tryptophan, so this is likely a read error. The J gene is TRBJ2-1, the V gene TRBV4-2; 10 nucleotides align to TRBD2. The germline V gene encodes CDR1 LGHNA and CDR2 YNFKEQ. The J segment lost 5 bases and the V segment lost 4 bases, leaving 14 bases of the junction unmatched. This CDR3 is built from 18 residues. The CDR3 loop is CASSRNSPGAGGDNEQFV. The CDR3 nucleotides read TGTGCCAGCAGCCGCAATAGCCCCGGAGCGGGAGGGGACAATGAGCAGTTCGTC.

The chain has TRBV20-1 and TRBJ2-1, with a tentative D call TRBD2 (6 bases). Germline loops: CDR1 DFQATT, CDR2 SNEGSKA (reference sequence). The CDR3 has 13 amino acids. Trimming took off 6 bases at V and 2 bases at J, with 11 bases between the two ends. The CDR3 is CSAFSGTYNEQFF. The CDR3 nucleotides are TGCAGTGCCTTTAGCGGTACCTACAATGAGCAGTTCTTC.

This chain joins TRBV7-9 and TRBJ2-5, with a weak D call TRBD2 (6 bases). Germline lookup yields CDR1 SEHNR and CDR2 FQNEAQ (reference sequence). This CDR3 has 12 amino acids. The germline V and J ends were trimmed by 10 bases and 0 bases, with 9 bases remaining between them. The CDR3 is CANQRDQETQYF. The CDR3 DNA reads TGTGCCAACCAGCGGGACCAAGAGACCCAGTACTTC.

J is TRBJ2-1 and V is TRBV7-3; perhaps TRBD2 as D (5 bases). The V and J ends lost 3 bases and 2 bases respectively, with 11 bases between them. This CDR3 is 15 amino acids long. Germline V lookup: CDR1 SGHTA, CDR2 FQGTGA. The CDR3: CASSLTGSPYNEQFF. CDR3 sequence (DNA): TGTGCCAGCAGCTTGACGGGGTCCCCCTACAATGAGCAGTTCTTC.

This rearrangement joins TRBV29-1 to TRBJ2-5; D is unclear. CDR1 is SQVTM, CDR2 ANQGSEA, per germline. The CDR3 is made up of 12 amino acids. V was clipped by 1 base and J by 2 bases, with 5 bases between them. CDR3 residues: CSVEGKQETQYF. The CDR3, as DNA: TGCAGCGTTGAAGGGAAGCAAGAGACCCAGTACTTC.

This clonotype appeared a few times. The J gene is TRBJ2-5, the V gene TRBV5-1; TRBD2 matches 8 bases. The length of the CDR3 is 15 residues. Per germline, CDR1 SGHRS and CDR2 YFSETQ. V lost 0 bases, J lost 5 bases, and 6 bases stayed unmatched. The CDR3 DNA reads TGCGCCAGCAGCTTGGGAACGGGAGGGCCCGAGACCCAGTACTTC. It is translated as CASSLGTGGPETQYF.

Here the CDR3 reads CSAELAKNIQYF. CDR3 sequence (DNA): TGCAGCGCAGAGTTAGCCAAAAACATTCAGTACTTC. The gene calls are TRBV29-1 and TRBJ2-4; D is ambiguous. The V gene lost 7 bases and the J gene lost 0 bases, with 7 bases spanning the gap. This CDR3 has 12 residues. Per the germline V gene, CDR1 is SQVTM and CDR2 is ANQGSEA. The full variable domain, in which reference TRBV29-1 and TRBJ2-4 provide the parts outside the CDR3, is SAVISQKPSRDICQRGTSLTIQCQVDSQVTMMFWYRQQPGQSLTLIATANQGSEATYESGFVIDKFPISRPNLTFSTLTVSNMSPEDSSIYLCSAELAKNIQYFGAGTRLSVL.

This clonotype was observed a few times. A junction end diverges from the germline sequence, so it may reflect a read error. The chain recombines TRBV11-3 with TRBJ1-1; D unclear. The germline CDR1 and CDR2 sequences are SGHNT and YENEEA. CDR3 length: 13 amino acids. The CDR3 region has the DNA TGCGCCAGCAGCTTATATGGGGACACTGAAGCTTTCTTT. Amino acid sequence: CASSLYGDTEAFF.

This clonotype was recorded at least ten times. The chain combines TRBV27 with TRBJ2-7; D is unresolved. The CDR3 covers 13 residues. Germline CDR1 and CDR2: MNHEY and SMNVEV (reference sequence). The V end was cut by 3 bases, the J end by 1 base, with 7 bases between. The CDR3 sequence is CASSLAVSYEQYF. The DNA of the CDR3 is TGTGCCAGCAGTTTGGCAGTTTCCTACGAGCAGTACTTC.

The sample holds a few counts of this clonotype. This sequence joins TRBV11-2 and TRBJ2-2; TRBD1 might be the D (5 bases). Germline assignment: CDR1 SGHAT and CDR2 FQNNGV. V was cut by 2 bases and J by 6 bases, with 13 bases left in between. The CDR3 is 15 amino acids. The CDR3 region is CASSLIQGRSGELFF. The CDR3 region has the DNA TGTGCCAGCAGCTTAATCCAGGGTCGGTCCGGGGAGCTGTTTTTT.

The chain has TRBV29-1 and TRBJ2-2, with no clear D. Germline-derived CDR1 and CDR2 are SQVTM and ANQGSEA. The CDR3 is 12 residues long. Deletions cut 6 bases from V and 4 bases from J, with 9 bases between. The CDR3 region is CSVYGLTGELFF. The CDR3, as DNA: TGCAGCGTGTACGGCCTCACCGGGGAGCTGTTTTTT.

CDR3 loop: CASSYSTLLGSGANVLTF. CDR3 nucleotide sequence: TGTGCCAGCAGTTACTCTACCCTACTCGGATCTGGGGCCAACGTCCTGACTTTC. This chain uses TRBV6-5 with TRBJ2-6; the D is unclear. The CDR3 covers 18 residues. V was shortened by 0 bases and J by 1 base, with 13 bases between the two germline ends. Germline assignment: CDR1 MNHEY and CDR2 SVGAGI.

The rearrangement joins TRBV7-2 to TRBJ1-1; D possibly corresponds to TRBD1 (5 bases). This CDR3 is built from 16 residues. V was clipped by 1 base and J by 4 bases, with 16 bases between them. Germline V lookup: CDR1 SGHTA, CDR2 FQGNSA. The CDR3: CASSLGSPGEGTEAFF. In nucleotides, the CDR3 is TGTGCCAGCAGCTTAGGGTCCCCGGGGGAAGGCACTGAAGCTTTCTTT.

This clonotype showed up just a few times. The chain links TRBV27 to TRBJ2-5; perhaps D is TRBD1 or TRBD2 (6 bases each). The V end lost 4 bases, the J end lost 2 bases, and 17 bases lay between the germline ends. The CDR3 is 16 amino acids. The germline gives CDR1 MNHEY, CDR2 SMNVEV (reference sequence). The CDR3 region is CASSSWGASKQETQYF. CDR3 nucleotide sequence: TGTGCCAGCAGTTCCTGGGGGGCTAGCAAACAAGAGACCCAGTACTTC.

The chain employs TRBV7-9 and TRBJ2-5; D is perhaps TRBD2 (5 bases). CDR1 and CDR2 from the germline V gene are SEHNR and FQNEAQ (reference sequence). V was clipped by 3 bases and J by 0 bases, with 17 bases between them. The CDR3 contains 17 residues. The CDR3 here is CASSFIGRVLDQETQYF. CDR3 coding DNA: TGTGCCAGCAGCTTTATCGGGCGGGTACTCGACCAAGAGACCCAGTACTTC.

Many counts were recorded for this clonotype. Compared with germline, one end of the junction differs, possibly owing to a read error. This chain joins TRBV9 and TRBJ2-1; D unclear. Germline CDR1 reads SGDLS; CDR2 reads YYNGEE. The CDR3 loop spans 13 amino acids. CDR3 coding DNA: TGTGCCAGCAGTGTAGGCCCTAACAATGAGCAGTTCTTC. Translated: CASSVGPNNEQFF.

A few counts support this clonotype. The rearrangement links TRBV3-1 to TRBJ2-3; perhaps TRBD2 as D (5 bases). V lost 5 bases and J 5 bases, leaving 14 bases between the germline ends. CDR3 length equals 14 residues. Germline V gene data show CDR1 as LGHDT and CDR2 as YNNKEL (reference sequence). CDR3 loop: CASSVESGGDTQYF. CDR3 nucleotide sequence: TGTGCCAGCAGCGTCGAGTCAGGAGGAGATACGCAGTATTTT.

The rearrangement links TRBV3-1 to TRBJ2-1; 7 bases align to TRBD2. CDR3 length: 17 residues. Per the germline V gene, CDR1 is LGHDT and CDR2 is YNNKEL (reference sequence). Trimming took 1 base from V and 0 from J; bases not matched to a gene: 6. For the CDR3, the DNA is TGTGCCAGCAGCCAAGTGATCCTAGCGGCCTCCTACAATGAGCAGTTCTTC. Its protein is CASSQVILAASYNEQFF.

Worth noting for this clonotype: A read error may produce the germline difference seen at one junction end. The rearrangement joins TRBV7-7 to TRBJ1-3; unclear D gene. The length of the CDR3 is 15 residues. Germline V gives CDR1 SSHAT, CDR2 FNYEAQ (reference sequence). The CDR3 reads CASSPGEASGNTIYF. The DNA of the CDR3 is TGTGCTAGCAGCCCAGGCGAGGCCTCTGGAAACACCATATATTTT. The full variable domain, in which reference TRBV7-7 and TRBJ1-3 provide the parts outside the CDR3, is GAGVSQSPRYKVTKRGQDVTLRCDPISSHATLYWYQQALGQGPEFLTYFNYEAQPDKSGLPSDRFSAERPEGSISTLTIQRTEQRDSAMYRCASSPGEASGNTIYFGEGSWLTVV.

The chain combines TRBV20-1 with TRBJ2-5; D uncertain. Near its end, the DNA agrees better with TRBJ2-7, so the J call may be wrong. CDR1 is DFQATT, CDR2 SNEGSKA, per germline (reference sequence). This CDR3 spans 12 amino acids. CDR3 nucleotide sequence: TGCAGTGCTAGAGGATTAGCCTACGAGCAGTACTTC. It is translated as CSARGLAYEQYF.

This clonotype has more than one count but fewer than ten. The chain joins TRBV3-1 to TRBJ2-5, with a tentative D call TRBD2 (6 bases). The V end lost 5 bases, the J end lost 4 bases, and 17 bases lay between the germline ends. Germline-derived CDR1 and CDR2 are LGHDT and YNNKEL (reference sequence). This CDR3 is built from 15 residues. This chain's CDR3 is CASSTQWGTGETQYF. In nucleotides, the CDR3 is TGTGCCAGCAGCACCCAATGGGGGACTGGAGAGACCCAGTACTTC.

This clonotype was counted a few times. The rearrangement uses TRBV19 and TRBJ2-1; D ambiguous. The V gene lost 5 bases and the J gene lost 3 bases, with 5 bases spanning the gap. The CDR3 spans 12 residues. Germline-derived CDR1 and CDR2 are LNHDA and SQIVND (reference sequence). The chain's CDR3 is CASSDLYNEQFF. Here the CDR3 DNA reads TGTGCCAGTAGTGACCTCTACAATGAGCAGTTCTTC.